One sample yielded the 26 T cell receptor beta chains listed below, sequenced in a study of beta chain features in type 1 diabetes. Sequencing targeted expressed TCRB transcripts, as all isolated RNA had been reverse transcribed. Profiled with immunoSEQ multiplex PCR; TCRdb holds only in-frame clones, not every one. The profile shows about 180,000 clones, 10% to 15% of them singletons. The sequencing sample was made of central memory CD4+ T cells from blood. The receptor source for this set is a young woman in good health.

The rearrangement links TRBV5-4 to TRBJ1-2; D might be TRBD1 (5 bases). CDR3 length: 14 residues. The V and J ends lost 3 bases and 5 bases respectively, with 14 bases between them. CDR1 is SGHNT and CDR2 is YYREEE in the germline V gene (reference sequence). This chain's CDR3 is CASSSDMGGYGYTF. The CDR3 DNA reads TGTGCCAGCAGCTCGGACATGGGGGGTTATGGCTACACCTTC.

The genes are TRBV27 and TRBJ1-2, with TRBD1 identical over 8 bases. Germline assignment: CDR1 MNHEY and CDR2 SMNVEV (reference sequence). CDR3 size: 13 residues. J lost 8 bases, V lost 2 bases, and 4 bases had no gene match. The CDR3 DNA reads as TGTGCCAGCAGTTTACAGGGGGCGGGGGGCTACACCTTC. Translated, it gives CASSLQGAGGYTF.

The genes are TRBV6-1 and TRBJ2-7, with a weak D call TRBD2 (5 bases). The CDR3 length is 14 residues. Germline V gene lookup returns CDR1 MNHNS and CDR2 SASEGT. V shed 5 bases and J shed 3 bases, with 14 bases lying between them. CDR3 in DNA: TGTGCCAGCAGTCCCCCTAGTCGGGGCTACGAGCAGTACTTC. It specifies CASSPPSRGYEQYF.

The J gene is TRBJ2-5, the V gene TRBV28, with D possibly being TRBD2 (5 bases). This CDR3 has 16 amino acids. Germline CDR1 is MDHEN and CDR2 is SYDVKM. V gave up 3 bases and J gave up 4 bases, with 18 bases separating them. In DNA, the CDR3 is TGTGCCAGCAGTTTGGGAAGAGGGCCTAAGGTAGAGACCCAGTACTTC. It translates to CASSLGRGPKVETQYF.

The chain couples TRBV5-1 to TRBJ2-3; 8 bases are shared with TRBD2. CDR1 and CDR2 (germline): SGHRS, YFSETQ. The V segment lost 4 bases and the J segment 2 bases; nucleotides outside the gene matches: 9. CDR3 length: 16 residues. CDR3 nucleotide sequence: TGCGCCAGCAGCGGAGCGGGAGAGTCTTTCACAGATACGCAGTATTTT. Its translation is CASSGAGESFTDTQYF. Full variable domain (outside the CDR3, taken from reference TRBV5-1 and TRBJ2-3): KAGVTQTPRYLIKTRGQQVTLSCSPISGHRSVSWYQQTPGQGLQFLFEYFSETQRNKGNFPGRFSGRQFSNSRSEMNVSTLELGDSALYLCASSGAGESFTDTQYFGPGTRLTVL.

The sample holds a few counts of this clone. The chain combines TRBV5-1 with TRBJ2-6; 8 positions match TRBD1. The germline CDR1 and CDR2 sequences are SGHRS and YFSETQ. The V gene end was trimmed by 7 bases and the J gene end by 0 bases; junction bases not matched to a gene: 9. The CDR3 covers 17 residues. Written as DNA, the CDR3 is TGCGCCAGCGCCCGGGACAGGACCTACTCTGGGGCCAACGTCCTGACTTTC. Its protein product is CASARDRTYSGANVLTF.

The genes are TRBV6-5 and TRBJ1-5, with 7 bases that match TRBD1. CDR1 is MNHEY, CDR2 SVGAGI, per germline. The V and J ends lost 7 bases and 2 bases, in that order; junction bases with no gene match: 5. This CDR3 is built from 14 residues. CDR3: CASTQTGRNQPQHF. The CDR3 DNA reads TGTGCCAGCACTCAGACAGGGCGCAATCAGCCCCAGCATTTT.

The chain recombines TRBV4-3 with TRBJ2-2, with TRBD1 matching over 7 bases. V shed 1 base, J shed 11 bases, and the junction held 10 bases outside the gene matches. CDR1 and CDR2 (germline): LGHNA, YSLEER. The CDR3 contains 15 residues. CDR3 protein: CASSQAETGIGELFF. CDR3 bases: TGCGCCAGCAGCCAAGCTGAGACAGGGATTGGTGAGCTGTTTTTT.

This clone showed up just a few times. The CDR3 nucleotides read TGTGCCAGCAGCTTGACAGGGCTGCGCACTGAAGCTTTCTTT. Encoded protein: CASSLTGLRTEAFF. This chain connects TRBV11-2 to TRBJ1-1; 7 bases map to TRBD1. CDR1 is SGHAT, CDR2 FQNNGV, per germline. This CDR3 has 14 residues. Trimming took 3 bases from V and 4 from J; bases not matched to a gene: 5.

The chain combines TRBV4-1 with TRBJ2-1; the match to TRBD1 covers 10 bases. This CDR3 region has 15 residues. Trimming at V came to 4 bases and at J to 5 bases, leaving 5 bases not matched to a gene. CDR1 is MGHRA, CDR2 YSYEKL, per germline. CDR3 coding DNA: TGCGCCAGCAGCCCGGGACAGGGGCGAAACAATGAGCAGTTCTTC. The encoded protein is CASSPGQGRNNEQFF.

This clone showed up just a few times. The chain employs TRBV28 and TRBJ2-5; 12 bases are a match to TRBD2. The CDR3 length is 16 residues. V lost 10 bases to trimming and J lost 4 bases; unmatched junction nucleotides: 13. CDR1 and CDR2 from the germline V gene are MDHEN and SYDVKM. CDR3 nucleotides: TGTGCCACCCGCCGACTAGCGGGAGCAGGGCCAGAGACCCAGTACTTC. Translation: CATRRLAGAGPETQYF.

This chain joins TRBV2 and TRBJ2-1, with 14 bases fitting TRBD2. CDR1 and CDR2 from the germline V gene are SNHLY and FYNNEI. The CDR3 has 16 amino acids. V shed 6 bases, J shed 6 bases, and the junction held 7 bases outside the gene matches. In DNA form, the CDR3 reads TGTGCCAGCAGGTTCGGACTAGCGGGAGGAGGCAATGAGCAGTTCTTC. Amino acids: CASRFGLAGGGNEQFF.

The chain is built from TRBV7-2 and TRBJ2-3, with 12 bases lining up with TRBD2. The length of the CDR3 is 16 residues. V dropped 5 bases and J dropped 5; count of bases not matched to a gene: 8. Germline CDR1 and CDR2: SGHTA and FQGNSA. This chain's CDR3 is CASSPELAGGGDTQYF. CDR3 coding DNA: TGTGCCAGCAGCCCCGAGCTAGCGGGAGGGGGAGATACGCAGTATTTT.

This clone occurred many times. The V and J genes are TRBV7-9 and TRBJ2-1, with D unclear. This CDR3 has 13 amino acids. Germline values: CDR1 SEHNR, CDR2 FQNEAQ (reference sequence). V was pared by 7 bases and J by 2 bases, with 9 bases between. In DNA form, the CDR3 reads TGTGCCAGCACCTCCCCCCCCTACAATGAGCAGTTCTTC. It specifies CASTSPPYNEQFF. The complete variable domain, with remaining parts taken from reference TRBV7-9 and TRBJ2-1, reads DTGVSQNPRHKITKRGQNVTFRCDPISEHNRLYWYRQTLGQGPEFLTYFQNEAQLEKSRLLSDRFSAERPKGSFSTLEIQRTEQGDSAMYLCASTSPPYNEQFFGPGTRLTVL.

This clone has a count of ten or more. Written as DNA, the CDR3 is TGTGCCAGCAGCCCAATACAGGGGTTGAACACTGAAGCTTTCTTT. It yields the protein CASSPIQGLNTEAFF. This chain links TRBV5-6 with TRBJ1-1; 7 bases are a match to TRBD1. The V gene end was trimmed by 4 bases and the J gene end by 0 bases; junction bases not matched to a gene: 6. Per germline, CDR1 SGHDT and CDR2 YYEEEE. This CDR3 comprises 15 residues.

There are a few counts of this clone. In DNA form, the CDR3 reads TGTGCCAGCAGTTACGACAGGGAGACAGATACGCAGTATTTT. Its translation: CASSYDRETDTQYF. The rearrangement joins TRBV6-5 to TRBJ2-3, with TRBD1 matching over 7 bases. With V trimmed by 2 bases and J by 3 bases, 2 bases remained unmatched. CDR1 is MNHEY, CDR2 SVGAGI, per germline. The CDR3 extends over 14 amino acids.

V usage is TRBV6-1 and J usage is TRBJ1-5; TRBD1 agrees at 7 bases. The V gene's germline CDR1 is MNHNS and CDR2 SASEGT. The CDR3 has 15 amino acids. The J segment lost 3 bases and the V segment lost 5 bases, leaving 7 bases of the junction unmatched. CDR3 DNA: TGTGCCAGCAGTACCAACAGGGGAAACAATCAGCCCCAGCATTTT. This sequence encodes CASSTNRGNNQPQHF.

The chain's CDR3 is CADTGGGGYTF. The CDR3 region has the DNA TGTGCCGATACAGGGGGGGGTGGCTACACCTTC. The chain is built from TRBV25-1 and TRBJ1-2; 8 bases match TRBD1. The V gene's germline CDR1 is MGHDK and CDR2 SYGVNS. V was clipped by 11 bases and J by 7 bases; unmatched bases: 6. The CDR3 runs to 11 residues.

This clone was detected a few times. The chain uses TRBV27 and TRBJ2-5; D perhaps matches TRBD2 (5 bases). V shed 3 bases and J shed 2 bases, with 13 bases lying between them. Germline CDR1 and CDR2: MNHEY and SMNVEV (reference sequence). The CDR3 extends over 15 amino acids. CDR3 protein: CASSFGVPIQETQYF. In nucleotides, the CDR3 is TGTGCCAGCAGTTTCGGGGTGCCGATACAAGAGACCCAGTACTTC.

This clone has only a few counts. The genes are TRBV4-3 and TRBJ2-7, with D possibly being TRBD2 (7 bases). The germline gives CDR1 LGHNA, CDR2 YSLEER. The CDR3 has 15 residues. Trimming took 1 base from V and 6 from J, leaving 16 bases between them. In nucleotides, the CDR3 is TGCGCCAGCAGCCAAGGTGGGGGGGCCACTACCGAGCAGTACTTC. Encoded protein: CASSQGGGATTEQYF.

This clone showed up just a few times. The J gene is TRBJ1-1, the V gene TRBV9, with D uncertain. Per germline, CDR1 SGDLS and CDR2 YYNGEE. Trimming cost V 0 bases and J 6 bases, with 9 bases left between them. The CDR3 contains 13 residues. CDR3 nucleotides: TGTGCCAGCAGCGTAGGACAATTCGCTGAAGCTTTCTTT. Protein product: CASSVGQFAEAFF.

The chain links TRBV4-2 to TRBJ2-6; possibly TRBD1 for D (6 bases). V was pared by 2 bases and J by 5 bases, with 13 bases between. This CDR3 has 16 residues. Germline V lookup: CDR1 LGHNA, CDR2 YNFKEQ. The CDR3 DNA is TGTGCCAGCAGCCAAAGTCGAGGGGGTAGGGCCAACGTCCTGACTTTC. Translation: CASSQSRGGRANVLTF.

The V call is TRBV9, the J call TRBJ2-1, with 14 bases fitting TRBD2. Germline CDR1 SGDLS, CDR2 YYNGEE. The CDR3 sequence is 18 residues long. The ends lost 0 bases at V and 4 bases at J; junction bases unmatched: 6. The CDR3 is CASSVAKRLAGGYNEQFF. Written as DNA, the CDR3 is TGTGCCAGCAGCGTAGCCAAAAGACTAGCGGGAGGGTACAATGAGCAGTTCTTC. Filled out from reference TRBV9 and TRBJ2-1, the complete variable domain reads DSGVTQTPKHLITATGQRVTLRCSPRSGDLSVYWYQQSLDQGLQFLIQYYNGEERAKGNILERFSAQQFPDLHSELNLSSLELGDSALYFCASSVAKRLAGGYNEQFFGPGTRLTVL.

This clone was found a few times. The CDR3 region has the DNA TGTGCCAGCAGCGATAGCGGGAGCGGGAATGAGCAGTTCTTC. Translation: CASSDSGSGNEQFF. The rearrangement joins TRBV9 to TRBJ2-1, with 9 nucleotides matching TRBD2. The CDR3 spans 14 residues. Trimming removed 3 bases from V and 7 bases from J; junction bases left unmatched: 5. CDR1 and CDR2 from the germline V gene are SGDLS and YYNGEE.

Only a few counts were recorded for this clone. The CDR3 reads CASSQGGRYTEAFF. The CDR3 bases are TGCGCCAGCAGCCAAGGGGGCCGGTACACTGAAGCTTTCTTT. This chain links TRBV4-3 with TRBJ1-1, with D perhaps matching TRBD1 (5 bases). There are 14 residues in the CDR3. V gave up 1 base and J gave up 3 bases, with 9 bases separating them. Germline V gives CDR1 LGHNA, CDR2 YSLEER.

The CDR3 here is CAWSVWGGSTDTQYF. Here the CDR3 DNA reads TGTGCCTGGAGTGTATGGGGAGGTAGCACAGATACGCAGTATTTT. The chain joins TRBV30 to TRBJ2-3; weak D call: TRBD2 (6 bases). V lost 0 bases, J lost 0 bases, and 10 bases lay in between. Germline V gene lookup returns CDR1 GTSNPN and CDR2 SVGIG (reference sequence). CDR3 length: 15 amino acids.